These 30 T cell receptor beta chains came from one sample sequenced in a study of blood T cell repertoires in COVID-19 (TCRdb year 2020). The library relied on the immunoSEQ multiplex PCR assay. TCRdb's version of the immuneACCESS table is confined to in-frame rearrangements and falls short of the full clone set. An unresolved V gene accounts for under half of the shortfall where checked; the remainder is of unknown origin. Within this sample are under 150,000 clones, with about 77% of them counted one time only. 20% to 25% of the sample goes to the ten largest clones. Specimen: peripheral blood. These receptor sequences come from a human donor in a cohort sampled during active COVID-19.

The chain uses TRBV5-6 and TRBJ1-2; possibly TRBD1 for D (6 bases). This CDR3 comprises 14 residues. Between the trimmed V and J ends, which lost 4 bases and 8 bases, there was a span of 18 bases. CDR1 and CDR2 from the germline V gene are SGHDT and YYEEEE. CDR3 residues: CASSRGIGGRGYTF. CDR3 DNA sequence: TGTGCCAGCAGCCGAGGGATCGGGGGGCGAGGCTACACCTTC. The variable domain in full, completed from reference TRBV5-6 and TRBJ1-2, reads DAGVTQSPTHLIKTRGQQVTLRCSPKSGHDTVSWYQQALGQGPQFIFQYYEEEERQRGNFPDRFSGHQFPNYSSELNVNALLLGDSALYLCASSRGIGGRGYTFGSGTRLTVV.

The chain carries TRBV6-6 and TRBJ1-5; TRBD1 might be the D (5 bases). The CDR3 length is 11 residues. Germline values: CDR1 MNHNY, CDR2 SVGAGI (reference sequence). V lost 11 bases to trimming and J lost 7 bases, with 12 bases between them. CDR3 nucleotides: TGTGCCGCCACCCCAGGGCAGCCCCAGCATTTT. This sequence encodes CAATPGQPQHF.

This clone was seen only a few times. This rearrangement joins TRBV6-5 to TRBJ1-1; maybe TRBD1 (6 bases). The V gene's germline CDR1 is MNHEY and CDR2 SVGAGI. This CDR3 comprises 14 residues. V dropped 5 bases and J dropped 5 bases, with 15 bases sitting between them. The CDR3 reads CASSPRQGRTEAFF. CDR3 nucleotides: TGTGCCAGCAGTCCACGTCAGGGGCGGACTGAAGCTTTCTTT.

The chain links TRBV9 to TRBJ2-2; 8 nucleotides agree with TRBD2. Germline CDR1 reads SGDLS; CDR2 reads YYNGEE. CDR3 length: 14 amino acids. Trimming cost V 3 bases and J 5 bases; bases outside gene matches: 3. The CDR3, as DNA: TGTGCCAGCAGCGGATTAGCGGGAACCGGGGAGCTGTTTTTT. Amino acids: CASSGLAGTGELFF.

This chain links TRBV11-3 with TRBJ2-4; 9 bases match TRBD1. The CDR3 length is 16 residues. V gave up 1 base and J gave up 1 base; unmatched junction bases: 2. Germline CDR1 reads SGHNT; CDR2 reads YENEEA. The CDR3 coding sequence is TGTGCCAGCAGCTTAGGGGGGACAGGGGCCAAAAACATTCAGTACTTC. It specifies CASSLGGTGAKNIQYF.

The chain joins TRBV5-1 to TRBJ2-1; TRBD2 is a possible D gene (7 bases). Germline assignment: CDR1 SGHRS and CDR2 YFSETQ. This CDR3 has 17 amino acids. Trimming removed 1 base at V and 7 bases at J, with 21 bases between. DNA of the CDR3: TGCGCCAGCAGCTTGCCTAGCGGAGGGGGGGCGGTAAATGAGCAGTTCTTC. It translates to CASSLPSGGGAVNEQFF. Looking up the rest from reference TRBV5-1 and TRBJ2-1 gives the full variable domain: KAGVTQTPRYLIKTRGQQVTLSCSPISGHRSVSWYQQTPGQGLQFLFEYFSETQRNKGNFPGRFSGRQFSNSRSEMNVSTLELGDSALYLCASSLPSGGGAVNEQFFGPGTRLTVL.

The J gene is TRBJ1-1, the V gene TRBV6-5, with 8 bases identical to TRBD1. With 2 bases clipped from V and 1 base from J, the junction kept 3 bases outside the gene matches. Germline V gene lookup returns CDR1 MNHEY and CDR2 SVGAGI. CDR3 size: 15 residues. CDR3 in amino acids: CASSYAGGRNTEAFF. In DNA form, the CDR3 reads TGTGCCAGCAGTTACGCAGGGGGCAGGAACACTGAAGCTTTCTTT.

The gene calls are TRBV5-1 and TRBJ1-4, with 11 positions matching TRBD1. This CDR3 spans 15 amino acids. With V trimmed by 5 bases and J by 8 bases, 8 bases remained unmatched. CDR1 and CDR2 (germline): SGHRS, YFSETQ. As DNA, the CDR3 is TGCGCCAGCAGGGGATTGGACAGGGGGCGCGAAAAACTGTTTTTT. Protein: CASRGLDRGREKLFF. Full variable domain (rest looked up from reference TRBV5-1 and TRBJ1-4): KAGVTQTPRYLIKTRGQQVTLSCSPISGHRSVSWYQQTPGQGLQFLFEYFSETQRNKGNFPGRFSGRQFSNSRSEMNVSTLELGDSALYLCASRGLDRGREKLFFGSGTQLSVL.

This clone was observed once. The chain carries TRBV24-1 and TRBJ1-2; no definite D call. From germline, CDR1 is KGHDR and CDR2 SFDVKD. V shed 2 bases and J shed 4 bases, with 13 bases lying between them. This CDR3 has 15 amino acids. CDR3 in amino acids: CATSDSHSIPYGYTF. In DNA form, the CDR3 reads TGTGCCACCAGTGATTCCCACAGCATCCCCTATGGCTACACCTTC.

The CDR3 loop is CASSIVLERGGRNEQFF. CDR3 nucleotides: TGTGCCAGTAGTATAGTCCTGGAGCGGGGGGGCCGCAATGAGCAGTTCTTC. The rearrangement links TRBV19 to TRBJ2-1; 10 bases match TRBD2. The CDR3 extends over 17 amino acids. Germline V gene sequence: CDR1 LNHDA, CDR2 SQIVND (reference sequence). The ends lost 1 base at V and 6 bases at J; junction bases unmatched: 9.

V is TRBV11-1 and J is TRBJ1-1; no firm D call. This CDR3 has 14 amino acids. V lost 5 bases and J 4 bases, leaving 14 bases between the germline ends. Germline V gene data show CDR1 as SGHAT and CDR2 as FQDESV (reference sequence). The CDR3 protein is CASSPNAGLTEAFF. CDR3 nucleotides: TGTGCCAGCAGCCCGAATGCGGGCCTCACTGAAGCTTTCTTT.

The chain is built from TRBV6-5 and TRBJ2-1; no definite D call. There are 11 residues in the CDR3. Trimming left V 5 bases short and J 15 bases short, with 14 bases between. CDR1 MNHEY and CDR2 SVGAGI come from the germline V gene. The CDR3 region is CASSTTRLMFF. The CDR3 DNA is TGTGCCAGCAGTACGACTCGCCTTATGTTCTTC.

The CDR3 protein is CASSLGGPDTQYF. In nucleotides, the CDR3 is TGTGCCAGCAGTTTGGGGGGTCCAGATACGCAGTATTTT. The gene calls are TRBV12-3 or TRBV12-4 and TRBJ2-3, with a weak D call TRBD2 (6 bases). V lost 3 bases, J lost 4 bases, and 8 bases lay in between. The CDR3 runs 13 residues.

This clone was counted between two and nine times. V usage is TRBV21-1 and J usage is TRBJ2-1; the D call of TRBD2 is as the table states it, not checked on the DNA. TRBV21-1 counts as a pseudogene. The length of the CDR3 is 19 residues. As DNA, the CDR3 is TGTGCCAGCAGAACCCGGGGGGGGAACAGAGTTAGCTCCTACAATGAGCAGTTCTTC. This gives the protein CASRTRGGNRVSSYNEQFF.

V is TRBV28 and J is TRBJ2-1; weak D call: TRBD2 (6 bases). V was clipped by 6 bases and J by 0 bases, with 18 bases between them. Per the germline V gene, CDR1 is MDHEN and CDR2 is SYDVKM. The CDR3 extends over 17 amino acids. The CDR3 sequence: CASSTRRRESSYNEQFF. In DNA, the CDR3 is TGTGCCAGCAGCACCCGCCGGCGGGAAAGCTCCTACAATGAGCAGTTCTTC.

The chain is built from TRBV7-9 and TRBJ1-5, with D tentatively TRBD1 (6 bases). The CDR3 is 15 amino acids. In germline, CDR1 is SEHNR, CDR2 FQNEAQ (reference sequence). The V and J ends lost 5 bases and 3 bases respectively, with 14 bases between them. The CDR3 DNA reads TGTGCCAGCAGCCTAGACACAGGGTTCAATCAGCCCCAGCATTTT. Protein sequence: CASSLDTGFNQPQHF.

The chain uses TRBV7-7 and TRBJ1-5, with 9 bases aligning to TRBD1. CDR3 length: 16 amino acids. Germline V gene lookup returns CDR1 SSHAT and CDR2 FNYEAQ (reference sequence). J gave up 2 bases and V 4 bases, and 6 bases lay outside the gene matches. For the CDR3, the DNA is TGTGCCAGCAGCTGGGGGGACAGGGATGGCAATCAGCCCCAGCATTTT. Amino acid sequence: CASSWGDRDGNQPQHF.

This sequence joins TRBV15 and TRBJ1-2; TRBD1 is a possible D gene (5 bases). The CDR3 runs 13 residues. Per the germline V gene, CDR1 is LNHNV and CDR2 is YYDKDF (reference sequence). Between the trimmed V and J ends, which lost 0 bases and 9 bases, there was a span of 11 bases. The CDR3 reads CATSRDQGGSYTF. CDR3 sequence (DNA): TGTGCCACCAGCAGAGATCAGGGTGGGAGCTACACCTTC.

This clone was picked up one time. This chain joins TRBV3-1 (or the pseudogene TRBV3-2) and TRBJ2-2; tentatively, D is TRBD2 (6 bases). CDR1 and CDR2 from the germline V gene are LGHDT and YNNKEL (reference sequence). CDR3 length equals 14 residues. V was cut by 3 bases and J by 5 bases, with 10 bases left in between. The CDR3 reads CASSQRLATGELFF. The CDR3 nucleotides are TGTGCCAGCAGCCAGAGGCTAGCGACCGGGGAGCTGTTTTTT.

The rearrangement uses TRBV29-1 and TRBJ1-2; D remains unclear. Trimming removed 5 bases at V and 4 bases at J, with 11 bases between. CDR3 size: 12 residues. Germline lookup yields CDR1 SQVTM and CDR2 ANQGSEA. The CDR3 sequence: CSVYGNFYGYTF. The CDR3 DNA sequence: TGCAGCGTTTACGGGAACTTCTATGGCTACACCTTC.

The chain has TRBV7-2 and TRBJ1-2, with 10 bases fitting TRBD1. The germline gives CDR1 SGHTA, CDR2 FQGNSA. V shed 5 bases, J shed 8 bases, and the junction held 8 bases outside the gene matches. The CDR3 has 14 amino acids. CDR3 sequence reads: CASSHGQGVWGYTF. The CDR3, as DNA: TGTGCCAGCAGCCACGGACAGGGGGTTTGGGGCTACACCTTC.

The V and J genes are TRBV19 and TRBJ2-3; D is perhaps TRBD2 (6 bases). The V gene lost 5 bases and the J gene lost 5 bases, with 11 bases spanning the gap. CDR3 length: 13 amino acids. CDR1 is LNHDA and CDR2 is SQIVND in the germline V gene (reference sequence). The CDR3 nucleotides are TGTGCCAGTAGTGGCCCGGGAGTAGATACGCAGTATTTT. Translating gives CASSGPGVDTQYF.

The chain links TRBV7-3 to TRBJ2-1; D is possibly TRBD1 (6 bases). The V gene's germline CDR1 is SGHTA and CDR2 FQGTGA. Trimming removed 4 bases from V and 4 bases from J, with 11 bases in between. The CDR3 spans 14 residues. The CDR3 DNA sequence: TGTGCCAGCAGCTCCCCCGGACAGTACAATGAGCAGTTCTTC. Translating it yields CASSSPGQYNEQFF.

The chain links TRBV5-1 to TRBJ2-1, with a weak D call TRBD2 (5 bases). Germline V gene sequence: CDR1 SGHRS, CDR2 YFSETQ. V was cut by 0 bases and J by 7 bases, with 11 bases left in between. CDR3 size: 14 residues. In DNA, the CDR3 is TGCGCCAGCAGCTTGGTGCAGCCGGGGAATGAGCAGTTCTTC. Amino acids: CASSLVQPGNEQFF. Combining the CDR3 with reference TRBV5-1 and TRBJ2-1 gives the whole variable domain KAGVTQTPRYLIKTRGQQVTLSCSPISGHRSVSWYQQTPGQGLQFLFEYFSETQRNKGNFPGRFSGRQFSNSRSEMNVSTLELGDSALYLCASSLVQPGNEQFFGPGTRLTVL.

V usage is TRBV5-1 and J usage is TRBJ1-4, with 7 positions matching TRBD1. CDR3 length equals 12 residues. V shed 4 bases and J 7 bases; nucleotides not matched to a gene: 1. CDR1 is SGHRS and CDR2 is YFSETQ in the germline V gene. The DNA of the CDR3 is TGCGCCAGCAGCAACAGGGGTGAAAAACTGTTTTTT. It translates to CASSNRGEKLFF.

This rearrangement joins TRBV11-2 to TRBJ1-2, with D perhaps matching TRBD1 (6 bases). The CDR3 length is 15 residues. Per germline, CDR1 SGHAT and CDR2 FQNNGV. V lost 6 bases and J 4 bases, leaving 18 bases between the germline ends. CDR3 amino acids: CASRRPWGPGYGYTF. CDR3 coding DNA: TGTGCCAGCAGGCGACCTTGGGGGCCGGGCTATGGCTACACCTTC.

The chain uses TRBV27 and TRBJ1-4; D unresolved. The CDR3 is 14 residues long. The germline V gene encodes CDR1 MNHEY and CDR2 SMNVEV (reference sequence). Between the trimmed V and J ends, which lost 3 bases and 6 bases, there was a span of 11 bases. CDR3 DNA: TGTGCCAGCAGTTTTCGGGGAGAGGATGAAAAACTGTTTTTT. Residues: CASSFRGEDEKLFF.

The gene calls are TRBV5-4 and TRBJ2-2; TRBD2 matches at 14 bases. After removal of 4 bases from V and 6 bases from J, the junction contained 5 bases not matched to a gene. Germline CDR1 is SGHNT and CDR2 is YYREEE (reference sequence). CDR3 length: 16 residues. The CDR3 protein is CASSLRTSGRSGELFF. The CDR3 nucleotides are TGTGCCAGCAGCCTACGGACTAGCGGGAGGTCCGGGGAGCTGTTTTTT.

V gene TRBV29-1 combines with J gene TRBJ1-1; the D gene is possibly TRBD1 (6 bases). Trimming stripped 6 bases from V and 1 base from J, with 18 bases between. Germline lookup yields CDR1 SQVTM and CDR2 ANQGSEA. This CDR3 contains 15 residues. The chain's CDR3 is CSVGHPDRGNTEAFF. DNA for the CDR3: TGCAGCGTCGGTCACCCGGACAGAGGGAACACTGAAGCTTTCTTT. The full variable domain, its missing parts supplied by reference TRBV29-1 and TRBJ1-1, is SAVISQKPSRDICQRGTSLTIQCQVDSQVTMMFWYRQQPGQSLTLIATANQGSEATYESGFVIDKFPISRPNLTFSTLTVSNMSPEDSSIYLCSVGHPDRGNTEAFFGQGTRLTVV.

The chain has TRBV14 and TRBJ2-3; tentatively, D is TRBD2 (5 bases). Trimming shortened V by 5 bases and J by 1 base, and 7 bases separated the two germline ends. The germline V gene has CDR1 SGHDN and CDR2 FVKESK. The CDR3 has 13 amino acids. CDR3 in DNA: TGTGCCAGCAGCGTCGGGGGCACAGATACGCAGTATTTT. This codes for CASSVGGTDTQYF.